What follows are 29 T cell receptor beta chains derived from one specimen sequenced in a study of cytomegalovirus exposure and HLA in healthy donors. The PCR employed 60 Vbeta primers together with 13 Jbeta primers. Produced via immunoSEQ multiplex PCR; TCRdb's table is partial and in-frame only. The table shows tens of thousands of clones, with 73% occurring only once. Sequenced: PBMCs. The receptors derive from a man aged 50 to 59 in good health and CMV-seronegative.

This clone showed up just once. The rearrangement joins TRBV29-1 to TRBJ1-5; TRBD1 might be the D (5 bases). Germline lookup yields CDR1 SQVTM and CDR2 ANQGSEA. The germline V and J ends were trimmed by 7 bases and 4 bases, with 14 bases remaining between them. The CDR3 spans 13 residues. CDR3: CSGLVGGNQPQHF. Written as DNA, the CDR3 is TGCAGCGGCCTGGTCGGGGGGAATCAGCCCCAGCATTTT.

The genes are TRBV5-1 and TRBJ1-3, with 10 bases aligning to TRBD1. This CDR3 region has 17 residues. Germline CDR1 and CDR2: SGHRS and YFSETQ. With 1 base clipped from V and 3 bases from J, the junction kept 7 bases outside the gene matches. The CDR3 loop is CASSLKTGGAGGNTIYF. The CDR3 DNA sequence: TGCGCCAGCAGCTTGAAGACAGGGGGCGCAGGTGGAAACACCATATATTTT. The variable domain in full, completed from reference TRBV5-1 and TRBJ1-3, reads KAGVTQTPRYLIKTRGQQVTLSCSPISGHRSVSWYQQTPGQGLQFLFEYFSETQRNKGNFPGRFSGRQFSNSRSEMNVSTLELGDSALYLCASSLKTGGAGGNTIYFGEGSWLTVV.

This chain uses TRBV5-8 with TRBJ2-2, with 8 nucleotides matching TRBD1. The CDR3 sequence is 15 residues long. Germline values: CDR1 SGHTS, CDR2 YDEGEE. Trimming cost V 2 bases and J 8 bases; bases outside gene matches: 8. For the CDR3, the DNA is TGTGCCAGCAGCTTCGACCGGACAGGGAGTGGGGAGCTGTTTTTT. It is translated as CASSFDRTGSGELFF.

This clone has more than one count but fewer than ten. The rearrangement uses TRBV6-6 and TRBJ2-7; D is possibly TRBD1 (6 bases). Trimming pared 4 bases from V and 1 base from J, leaving 8 bases between. CDR3 length: 13 amino acids. Germline CDR1 reads MNHNY; CDR2 reads SVGAGI (reference sequence). The CDR3: CASSSGASYEQYF. CDR3 DNA sequence: TGTGCCAGCAGTTCAGGGGCTTCCTACGAGCAGTACTTC.

The chain uses TRBV9 and TRBJ2-7, with D possibly being TRBD2 (5 bases). Germline CDR1 and CDR2: SGDLS and YYNGEE. The CDR3 runs to 14 residues. V dropped 4 bases and J dropped 6 bases, with 17 bases sitting between them. CDR3 sequence reads: CASSPGLEGGEQYF. Here the CDR3 DNA reads TGTGCCAGCAGCCCCGGACTTGAGGGCGGCGAGCAGTACTTC.

This chain joins TRBV28 and TRBJ2-1, with D perhaps matching TRBD1 (5 bases). CDR3 length equals 15 residues. Trimming stripped 7 bases from V and 5 bases from J, with 18 bases between. Germline CDR1 and CDR2: MDHEN and SYDVKM. DNA of the CDR3: TGTGCCAGCACCCAGCAGGGCCGCAGAGACAATGAGCAGTTCTTC. Protein: CASTQQGRRDNEQFF.

CDR3 sequence: CASRPGLNRCGYTF. For the CDR3, the DNA is TGTGCCAGCAGGCCGGGACTAAATCGATGTGGCTACACCTTC. The chain uses TRBV2 and TRBJ1-2; D is possibly TRBD1 (5 bases). Trimming left V 6 bases short and J 7 bases short, with 18 bases between. This CDR3 is built from 14 residues. Germline CDR1 SNHLY, CDR2 FYNNEI.

The V and J genes are TRBV6-6 and TRBJ2-7, with 8 bases identical to TRBD1. V shed 5 bases and J 5 bases; nucleotides not matched to a gene: 8. The CDR3 contains 14 residues. Germline CDR1 is MNHNY and CDR2 is SVGAGI (reference sequence). CDR3 amino acids: CASSPGQGTNEQYF. In nucleotides, the CDR3 is TGTGCCAGCAGTCCAGGACAGGGAACGAACGAGCAGTACTTC.

The chain uses TRBV5-6 and TRBJ2-5, with 7 nucleotides matching TRBD1. The V gene end was trimmed by 3 bases and the J gene end by 11 bases; junction bases not matched to a gene: 13. This CDR3 has 14 residues. Germline assignment: CDR1 SGHDT and CDR2 YYEEEE. CDR3 residues: CASSSRQGISGQYF. The CDR3 nucleotides read TGTGCCAGCAGCTCCCGACAGGGAATAAGTGGGCAGTACTTC.

This clone was seen only once. The rearrangement links TRBV7-9 to TRBJ2-3, with TRBD2 matching 10 bases. V was clipped by 5 bases and J by 1 base; unmatched bases: 6. This CDR3 spans 16 amino acids. Germline CDR1 and CDR2: SEHNR and FQNEAQ (reference sequence). CDR3 DNA: TGTGCCAGCAGCCCCGTTAGCGGGGGGCGCACAGATACGCAGTATTTT. Translating gives CASSPVSGGRTDTQYF.

V and J are TRBV30 and TRBJ2-1; D unresolved. V lost 3 bases to trimming and J lost 7 bases, with 7 bases between them. CDR1 and CDR2 from the germline V gene are GTSNPN and SVGIG (reference sequence). The CDR3 is 11 amino acids. CDR3: CAWRIENEQFF. DNA of the CDR3: TGTGCCTGGAGAATAGAGAATGAGCAGTTCTTC.

The rearrangement uses TRBV19 and TRBJ1-5; D not certain. V lost 7 bases and J lost 9, with 28 bases in between. The CDR3 is made up of 17 amino acids. Per the germline V gene, CDR1 is LNHDA and CDR2 is SQIVND (reference sequence). The CDR3 nucleotides read TGTGCCAGTAATTACCTAGCGCAGGCCCTTGTGAGCGGGCCCCAGCATTTT. This translates into CASNYLAQALVSGPQHF.

This chain uses TRBV7-9 with TRBJ1-5, with D unclear. The CDR3 extends over 12 amino acids. Per the germline V gene, CDR1 is SEHNR and CDR2 is FQNEAQ (reference sequence). V was pared by 3 bases and J by 5 bases, with 5 bases between. DNA for the CDR3: TGTGCCAGCAGCTTCGGGGATCAGCCCCAGCATTTT. Translation: CASSFGDQPQHF.

The V gene is TRBV7-9, the J gene TRBJ2-7; TRBD1 matches at 7 bases. Germline V gene lookup returns CDR1 SEHNR and CDR2 FQNEAQ (reference sequence). The CDR3 extends over 15 amino acids. V lost 5 bases and J lost 0; bases outside the gene matches: 7. This chain's CDR3 is CASSHGTAYSYEQYF. The CDR3 DNA sequence: TGTGCCAGCAGCCATGGGACAGCTTACTCCTACGAGCAGTACTTC. The whole variable domain, remainder taken from reference TRBV7-9 and TRBJ2-7, is DTGVSQNPRHKITKRGQNVTFRCDPISEHNRLYWYRQTLGQGPEFLTYFQNEAQLEKSRLLSDRFSAERPKGSFSTLEIQRTEQGDSAMYLCASSHGTAYSYEQYFGPGTRLTVT.

The chain uses TRBV6-1 and TRBJ1-4; no reliable D call. With 6 bases removed from V and 3 bases from J, the gap between germline ends came to 14 bases. Germline loops: CDR1 MNHNS, CDR2 SASEGT. The CDR3 totals 15 residues. The CDR3 reads CASRLHGVANEKLFF. DNA of the CDR3: TGTGCCAGCAGATTACACGGGGTGGCTAATGAAAAACTGTTTTTT.

This clone occurred a few times. The CDR3 spells CASSLAVGQGLHGYTF. CDR3 coding DNA: TGCGCCAGCAGCTTGGCCGTAGGACAGGGTTTACATGGCTACACCTTC. The chain employs TRBV5-1 and TRBJ1-2; 8 bases are shared with TRBD1. Germline assignment: CDR1 SGHRS and CDR2 YFSETQ. The length of the CDR3 is 16 residues. The trim removed 0 bases at V and 6 bases at J, leaving 10 bases unmatched.

The genes are TRBV7-3 and TRBJ2-5; D might be TRBD1 (5 bases). The CDR3 is 13 residues long. The germline V gene has CDR1 SGHTA and CDR2 FQGTGA. Trimming left V 5 bases short and J 5 bases short, with 12 bases between. In DNA form, the CDR3 reads TGTGCCAGCAGCCACACCCCAGGGGAGACCCAGTACTTC. It translates to CASSHTPGETQYF.

The chain couples TRBV2 to TRBJ1-1; D might be TRBD1 (6 bases). Germline assignment: CDR1 SNHLY and CDR2 FYNNEI. CDR3 length: 14 amino acids. Trimming stripped 3 bases from V and 1 base from J, with 9 bases between. The CDR3 here is CASSETRGNTEAFF. CDR3 DNA: TGTGCCAGCAGTGAGACCAGGGGGAACACTGAAGCTTTCTTT.

Points on this clone: The junction shows a germline mismatch at one end, possibly a read error. The rearrangement uses TRBV5-6 and TRBJ2-3; the D is unclear. This CDR3 is built from 15 residues. Germline V gene sequence: CDR1 SGHDT, CDR2 YYEEEE. The CDR3 here is CASNLVQGGTDTQYF. The DNA of the CDR3 is TGTGCCAGCAACTTGGTACAAGGAGGCACAGATACGCAGTATTTT.

The V gene is TRBV4-1, the J gene TRBJ1-2; D is uncertain. CDR3 size: 14 residues. V was pared by 2 bases and J by 4 bases, with 11 bases between. Germline loops: CDR1 MGHRA, CDR2 YSYEKL. The CDR3 loop reads CASSQLTGTYGYTF. The DNA of the CDR3 is TGCGCCAGCAGCCAATTGACTGGCACCTATGGCTACACCTTC.

This clone was detected only a few times. V is TRBV27 and J is TRBJ2-2, with D possibly being TRBD2 (5 bases). V dropped 2 bases and J dropped 4 bases, with 11 bases sitting between them. The CDR3 has 15 residues. Germline assignment: CDR1 MNHEY and CDR2 SMNVEV (reference sequence). The CDR3 sequence is CASSLSLAVTGELFF. DNA of the CDR3: TGTGCCAGCAGTTTAAGTCTAGCTGTCACCGGGGAGCTGTTTTTT.

The chain employs TRBV4-1 and TRBJ1-2; 7 bases fit TRBD1. Germline CDR1 and CDR2: MGHRA and YSYEKL. The J segment lost 2 bases and the V segment lost 0 bases, leaving 3 bases of the junction unmatched. This CDR3 region has 15 residues. The CDR3 sequence: CASSQEMDRNYGYTF. The CDR3 DNA reads as TGCGCCAGCAGCCAAGAGATGGACAGGAACTATGGCTACACCTTC.

This rearrangement joins TRBV6-6 to TRBJ2-4, with a tentative D call TRBD1 (5 bases). V was cut by 6 bases and J by 3 bases, with 9 bases left in between. The germline CDR1 and CDR2 sequences are MNHNY and SVGAGI (reference sequence). This CDR3 contains 13 residues. Written as DNA, the CDR3 is TGTGCCAGCAGCGACAGTTACAAAAACATTCAGTACTTC. It translates to CASSDSYKNIQYF.

The chain employs TRBV11-2 and TRBJ2-5, with D unresolved. CDR3 length equals 15 residues. The V gene's germline CDR1 is SGHAT and CDR2 FQNNGV. V was cut by 7 bases and J by 1 base, with 16 bases left in between. Here the CDR3 reads CASTSLPRTQETQYF. In DNA, the CDR3 is TGTGCCAGCACGTCTCTTCCGCGCACCCAAGAGACCCAGTACTTC.

The rearrangement links TRBV6-1 to TRBJ1-1, with a weak D call TRBD1 (5 bases). The V gene lost 6 bases and the J gene lost 5 bases, with 16 bases spanning the gap. The CDR3 extends over 14 amino acids. The V gene's germline CDR1 is MNHNS and CDR2 SASEGT. The CDR3 sequence is CASSPSPGRTEAFF. The CDR3 DNA follows: TGTGCCAGCAGCCCGTCGCCAGGGCGGACTGAAGCTTTCTTT.

The rearrangement uses TRBV7-2 and TRBJ2-2; TRBD1 is a possible D gene (6 bases). This CDR3 spans 16 amino acids. Germline V CDR1 and CDR2: SGHTA, FQGNSA. V lost 6 bases and J 1 base, leaving 15 bases between the germline ends. In DNA form, the CDR3 reads TGTGCCAGCAGTAGGAACCCGGACAGGAACACCGGGGAGCTGTTTTTT. Protein sequence: CASSRNPDRNTGELFF. Full variable domain (rest looked up from reference TRBV7-2 and TRBJ2-2): GAGVSQSPSNKVTEKGKDVELRCDPISGHTALYWYRQSLGQGLEFLIYFQGNSAPDKSGLPSDRFSAERTGGSVSTLTIQRTQQEDSAVYLCASSRNPDRNTGELFFGEGSRLTVL.

This clone was found once. The chain carries TRBV5-5 and TRBJ2-7; 11 bases map to TRBD2. J lost 0 bases, V lost 4 bases, and 12 bases had no gene match. The CDR3 consists of 18 residues. CDR1 and CDR2 (germline): SGHKS, YYEKEE (reference sequence). The CDR3, as DNA: TGTGCCAGCAGCGATCCCACTAGCGGGGGATACAGCTCCTACGAGCAGTACTTC. Protein: CASSDPTSGGYSSYEQYF. Complete variable domain (other parts from reference TRBV5-5 and TRBJ2-7): DAGVTQSPTHLIKTRGQQVTLRCSPISGHKSVSWYQQVLGQGPQFIFQYYEKEERGRGNFPDRFSARQFPNYSSELNVNALLLGDSALYLCASSDPTSGGYSSYEQYFGPGTRLTVT.

The chain carries TRBV30 and TRBJ1-2; D is unresolved. Germline V lookup: CDR1 GTSNPN, CDR2 SVGIG (reference sequence). The CDR3 length is 12 residues. V lost 3 bases and J lost 0, with 5 bases in between. The chain's CDR3 is CAWSGTNYGYTF. In DNA form, the CDR3 reads TGTGCCTGGAGCGGGACTAACTATGGCTACACCTTC.

The chain has TRBV27 and TRBJ1-5; D may be TRBD1 (6 bases). The CDR3 totals 15 residues. Trimming cost V 7 bases and J 1 base, with 14 bases left between them. Germline V gene data show CDR1 as MNHEY and CDR2 as SMNVEV (reference sequence). For the CDR3, the DNA is TGTGCCAGCAACAGGGACGGGCTGAGCAATCAGCCCCAGCATTTT. Encoded protein: CASNRDGLSNQPQHF.